Below, 5 T cell receptor beta chains from the same sample are listed, as sequenced in a study of blood T cell repertoires in COVID-19. Generated by immunoSEQ multiplex PCR, the TCRdb table keeps only in-frame clones and is missing some. The sample gives some 300,000 clones, approximately 90% of which show up once; over 5% is in the top ten. The sample taken for sequencing was peripheral blood. The receptor set was obtained from a woman between 50 and 59 years old with COVID-19, enrolled during active disease.

Written as DNA, the CDR3 is TGTGCCAGCGCACCGACTAGCGGCTCCTACGAGCAGTACTTC. Translation: CASAPTSGSYEQYF. V is TRBV6-5 and J is TRBJ2-7; TRBD2 matches at 9 bases. Germline CDR1 is MNHEY and CDR2 is SVGAGI. J gave up 0 bases and V 8 bases, and 5 bases lay outside the gene matches. This CDR3 comprises 14 residues.

The V gene is TRBV19, the J gene TRBJ2-1; TRBD2 agrees at 15 bases. This CDR3 is built from 17 residues. Germline values: CDR1 LNHDA, CDR2 SQIVND (reference sequence). V was clipped by 7 bases and J by 3 bases; unmatched bases: 7. The CDR3 bases are TGTGCCAGTACTAGAAGGACTAGCGGGAGGGACTACAATGAGCAGTTCTTC. Protein sequence: CASTRRTSGRDYNEQFF.

The V gene is TRBV10-1, the J gene TRBJ2-1, with TRBD2 matching 7 bases. In germline, CDR1 is WNHNN, CDR2 SYGVQD (reference sequence). V gave up 7 bases and J gave up 6 bases; unmatched junction bases: 15. This CDR3 spans 16 amino acids. The CDR3 nucleotides are TGCGCCAGCAAGTCAATGGCGGGAGTGAGCGGCAATGAGCAGTTCTTC. Protein sequence: CASKSMAGVSGNEQFF.

CDR3 in amino acids: CASSASLRGGDQPQHF. The CDR3 bases are TGTGCCAGCTCGGCCAGTTTGAGGGGAGGGGACCAGCCCCAGCATTTT. V is TRBV18 and J is TRBJ1-5; maybe TRBD1 (5 bases). Deletions cut 6 bases from V and 7 bases from J, with 22 bases between. Germline V lookup: CDR1 KGHSH, CDR2 LQKENI. The CDR3 is 16 amino acids. Drawing the rest from reference TRBV18 and TRBJ1-5, the complete variable domain is NAGVMQNPRHLVRRRGQEARLRCSPMKGHSHVYWYRQLPEEGLKFMVYLQKENIIDESGMPKERFSAEFPKEGPSILRIQQVVRGDSAAYFCASSASLRGGDQPQHFGDGTRLSIL.

The chain recombines TRBV7-6 with TRBJ1-1; D remains unclear. Germline V gene lookup returns CDR1 SGHVS and CDR2 FNYEAQ. V was clipped by 1 base and J by 6 bases, with 12 bases between them. CDR3 size: 14 residues. For the CDR3, the DNA is TGTGCCAGCAGCTTAGTGGAGACGGGTCCTGAAGCTTTCTTT. This translates into CASSLVETGPEAFF.